This T cell receptor (beta chain) stems from a study of T cells in tuberculosis. Study-wide background: IGRA-negative adolescents, IGRA-positive adolescents with latent tuberculosis and adults with active tuberculosis formed this South African cohort.

Trimming removed 6 bases at V and 2 bases at J, with 13 bases between. Germline V lookup: CDR1 LGHNA, CDR2 YSLEER. The CDR3 has 14 residues. Assay: immunoSEQ multiplex PCR; the TCRdb copy retains only in-frame clones and omits some. The sample contains 30,000 to 45,000 clones, 90% to 95% of which appear only once. On average approximately 100,000 T cells per donor were immunosequenced. This clone appeared once. Its antigen is as yet unknown. Study-wide results and limits: Smaller alpha distances in active tuberculosis partly reflected shorter CDR3-alpha lengths.

Sequenced: PBMCs. This TCR was recovered from a donor between 10 and 35 years old with latent tuberculosis or without tuberculosis infection. Some clones in this sample may be carry-over from other donors' samples. The gene calls are TRBV4-3 and TRBJ1-1; perhaps TRBD1 as D (6 bases). The CDR3 nucleotides are TGCGCCAGCAGTACAGGGATGCCTAACACTGAAGCTTTCTTT. Amino acid sequence: CASSTGMPNTEAFF.